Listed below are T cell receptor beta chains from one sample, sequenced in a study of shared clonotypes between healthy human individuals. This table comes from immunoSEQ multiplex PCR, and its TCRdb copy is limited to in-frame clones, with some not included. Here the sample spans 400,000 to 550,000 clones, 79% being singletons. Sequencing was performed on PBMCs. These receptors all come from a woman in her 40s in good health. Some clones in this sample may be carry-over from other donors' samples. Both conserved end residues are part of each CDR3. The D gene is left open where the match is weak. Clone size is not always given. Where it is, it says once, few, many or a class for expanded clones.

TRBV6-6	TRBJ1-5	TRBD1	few	TGTGCCAGCACCCTACAGGGGGATGATCAGCCCCAGCATTTT	CASTLQGDDQPQHF
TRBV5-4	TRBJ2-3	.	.	TGTGCCAGCACACGGGGGCTATCCACAGATACGCAGTATTTT	CASTRGLSTDTQYF
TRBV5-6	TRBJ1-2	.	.	TGTGCCAGCAGCTTGGTGTCCAACTATGGCTACACCTTC	CASSLVSNYGYTF
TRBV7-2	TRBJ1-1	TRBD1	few	TGTGCCAGCAGCCTACGGACAGGGGCAGCTTTCTTT	CASSLRTGAAFF
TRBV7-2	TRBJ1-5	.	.	TGTGCCAGCAGTTTAGGGCCCTCAATGGCTCAGCCCCAGCATTTT	CASSLGPSMAQPQHF
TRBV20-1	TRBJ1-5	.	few	TGCAGGGCTCATAGCAATCAGCCCCAGCATTTT	CRAHSNQPQHF
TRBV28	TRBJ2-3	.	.	TGTGCCACCCTTGGTTGGCGCGGGAACCTAGATACGCAGTATTTT	CATLGWRGNLDTQYF
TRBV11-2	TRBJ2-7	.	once	TGTGCCAGCAGCTTAAACGGCGATAAGGGGAGGTACGAGCAGTACTTC	CASSLNGDKGRYEQYF
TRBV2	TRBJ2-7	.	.	TGTGCCAGCAGTGCACCGGGACGTAGCTCCTACGAGCAGTACTTC	CASSAPGRSSYEQYF
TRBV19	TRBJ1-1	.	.	TGTGCCAGTAGTATTAAGACTGAAGCTTTCTTT	CASSIKTEAFF
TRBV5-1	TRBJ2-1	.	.	TGCGCCAGCAGCGGGGGGCGAAGAAGCTCCTACAATGAGCAGTTCTTC	CASSGGRRSSYNEQFF
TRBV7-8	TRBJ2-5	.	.	TGTGCCAGCAGCTTCGGAGAGACCCAGTACTTC	CASSFGETQYF
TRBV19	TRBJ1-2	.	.	TGTGCCAGTAGTATCCCGGGCCTTAACTATGGCTACACCTTC	CASSIPGLNYGYTF
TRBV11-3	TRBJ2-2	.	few	TGTGCCAGCAGGTACCAACAAGGGGAGCTGTTTTTT	CASRYQQGELFF
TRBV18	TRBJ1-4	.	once	TGTGCCAGCTCACTCCGACAGGCTACAACTAATGAAAAACTGTTTTTT	CASSLRQATTNEKLFF